This T cell receptor (beta chain) comes out of a study of T cell clones after liver transplantation. In the study overall: Three of the eight recipients were HCV-positive; the rest had non-autoimmune, non-viral transplant indications.

Study observations and caveats: Post-transplant time points were not standardized, so conclusions are preliminary.

The data were produced by immunoSEQ multiplex PCR, yet TCRdb's version contains in-frame clones alone and is incomplete. The data hold 72,000 or so clones, with approximately 82% observed a single time. Trimming took 2 bases from V and 5 from J, leaving 16 bases between them. Germline lookup yields CDR1 MNHNS and CDR2 SASEGT. This CDR3 region has 16 residues. Remarks on this clone: The antigen remains undetermined.

The clonotype comes from a human patient who received a liver transplant. Some T cells may be graft donor cells. The V gene is TRBV6-1, the J gene TRBJ1-5; weak D call: TRBD1 (6 bases). The sample here was CD4+ T cells from blood, taken at the 22-month timepoint. The CDR3 bases are TGTGCCAGCAGTGAAAGGCTAGGGGGGGTACATCAGCCCCAGCATTTT. Protein product: CASSERLGGVHQPQHF.